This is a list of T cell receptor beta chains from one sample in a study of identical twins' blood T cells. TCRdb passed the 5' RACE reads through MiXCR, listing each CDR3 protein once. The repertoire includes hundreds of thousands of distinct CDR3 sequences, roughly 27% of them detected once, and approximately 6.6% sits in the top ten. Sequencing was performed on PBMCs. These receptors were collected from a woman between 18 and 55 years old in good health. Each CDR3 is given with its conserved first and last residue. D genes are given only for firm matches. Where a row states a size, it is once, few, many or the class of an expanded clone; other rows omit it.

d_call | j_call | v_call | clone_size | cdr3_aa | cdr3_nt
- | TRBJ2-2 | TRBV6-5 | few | CASTKDRNTGELFF | TGTGCCAGCACCAAGGACAGAAACACCGGGGAGCTGTTTTTT
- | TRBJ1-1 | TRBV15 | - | CATSRDGRNEAFF | TGTGCCACCAGCAGAGATGGGCGGAATGAAGCTTTCTTT
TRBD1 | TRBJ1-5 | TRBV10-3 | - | CATGQGGQPQHF | TGTGCCACCGGACAGGGCGGCCAGCCCCAGCATTTT
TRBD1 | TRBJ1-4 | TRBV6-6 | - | CASDIDRDRMKGLFF | TGTGCCAGCGATATCGACCGGGACAGAATGAAAGGGCTGTTTTTT
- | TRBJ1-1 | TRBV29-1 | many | CSARQLNTEAFF | TGCAGCGCGAGACAGCTGAACACTGAAGCTTTCTTT
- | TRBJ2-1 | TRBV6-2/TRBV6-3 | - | CASRDTYNEQFF | TGTGCCAGTCGGGACACATACAATGAGCAGTTCTTC
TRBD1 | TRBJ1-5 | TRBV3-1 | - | CASTSFRDRNSNQPQHF | TGTGCCAGCACAAGTTTCCGGGACAGAAATAGCAATCAGCCCCAGCATTTT
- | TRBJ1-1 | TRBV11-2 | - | CASSLVNRPWAEAFF | TGTGCCAGCAGCTTAGTCAACCGTCCGTGGGCTGAAGCTTTCTTT
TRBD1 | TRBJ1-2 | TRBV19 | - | CASGTVPYGYTF | TGTGCCTCCGGGACAGTTCCCTATGGCTACACCTTC
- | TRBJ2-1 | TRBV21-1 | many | CASMGRLNNEQFF | TGTGCCAGCATGGGACGGCTAAACAATGAGCAGTTCTTC
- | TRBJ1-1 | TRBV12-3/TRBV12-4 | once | CASSARGGDEAFF | TGTGCCAGCAGCGCCCGGGGGGGAGATGAAGCTTTCTTT
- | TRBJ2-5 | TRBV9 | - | CASSVRASIREAQYF | TGTGCCAGCAGCGTTCGCGCTAGCATCAGGGAGGCCCAGTACTTC
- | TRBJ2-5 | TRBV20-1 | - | CSGWGQETQYF | TGCAGTGGATGGGGTCAAGAGACCCAGTACTTC
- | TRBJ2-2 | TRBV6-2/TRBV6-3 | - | CASRTLLGDITGELFF | TGTGCCAGCAGGACGCTCCTCGGGGACATCACCGGGGAGCTGTTTTTT
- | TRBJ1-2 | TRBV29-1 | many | CSVGPLTQAPNNYGYTF | TGCAGCGTTGGGCCCCTTACACAGGCCCCCAATAACTATGGCTACACCTTC
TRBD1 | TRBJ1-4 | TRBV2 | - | CASREPGQGFEKLFF | TGTGCCAGCAGGGAGCCGGGACAGGGGTTTGAAAAACTGTTTTTT